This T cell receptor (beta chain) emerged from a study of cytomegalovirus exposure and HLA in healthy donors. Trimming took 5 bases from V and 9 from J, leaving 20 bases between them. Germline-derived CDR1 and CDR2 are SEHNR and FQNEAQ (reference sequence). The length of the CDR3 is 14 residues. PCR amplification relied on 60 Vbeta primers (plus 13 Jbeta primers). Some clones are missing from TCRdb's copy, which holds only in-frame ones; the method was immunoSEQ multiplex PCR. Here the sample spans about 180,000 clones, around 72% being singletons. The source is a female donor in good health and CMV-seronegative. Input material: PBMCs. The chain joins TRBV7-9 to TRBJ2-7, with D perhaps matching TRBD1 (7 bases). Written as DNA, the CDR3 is TGTGCCAGCAGCGATGCAGGGGGGACAGCCCGGCAGTACTTC. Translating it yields CASSDAGGTARQYF.